A selection of T cell receptor beta chains follows, all from one sample in a study of CD8 T cells in Susac syndrome. Via MiXCR, TCRdb re-called the immunoSEQ multiplex PCR reads, giving one row per CDR3 protein. There are under 200,000 distinct CDR3 sequences in the sample; 75% to 95% occur only once, and 0.087% lies in the top ten. The sequenced material came from CD4+ T cells from PBMCs. Source of these receptors: a human donor with Susac syndrome. CDR3s include the opening cysteine and the closing phenylalanine or tryptophan. The order of the fields is D gene, J gene, V gene, clone size, CDR3 protein, CDR3 DNA. D genes are given only for firm matches. Size tells how often a clone was seen (once, few, many) or the class of an expanded clone, and some rows leave it out.

d_call: -; j_call: TRBJ1-2; v_call: TRBV4-2; clone_size: -; cdr3_aa: CASSQHQGINYGYTF; cdr3_nt: TGTGCCAGCAGCCAGCATCAGGGGATAAACTATGGCTACACCTTC
d_call: TRBD1; j_call: TRBJ2-7; v_call: TRBV5-1; clone_size: -; cdr3_aa: CASSLPGQGADEQYF; cdr3_nt: TGCGCCAGCAGCTTACCGGGACAGGGGGCTGACGAGCAGTACTTC
d_call: TRBD1; j_call: TRBJ2-1; v_call: TRBV5-4; clone_size: -; cdr3_aa: CASSLGDRLNEQFF; cdr3_nt: TGTGCCAGCAGCTTGGGGGACAGACTCAATGAGCAGTTCTTC
d_call: -; j_call: TRBJ2-6; v_call: TRBV11-2; clone_size: once; cdr3_aa: CASSLIAGANVLTF; cdr3_nt: TGTGCCAGCAGCTTAATTGCCGGGGCCAACGTCCTGACTTTC
d_call: -; j_call: TRBJ2-1; v_call: TRBV4-2; clone_size: once; cdr3_aa: CASSQEGGANEQFF; cdr3_nt: TGTGCCAGCAGCCAAGAGGGGGGTGCCAATGAGCAGTTCTTC
d_call: TRBD2; j_call: TRBJ2-1; v_call: TRBV11-1; clone_size: -; cdr3_aa: CASSLAEGRALYNEQFF; cdr3_nt: TGTGCCAGCAGCTTAGCCGAGGGGAGGGCCCTCTACAATGAGCAGTTCTTC
d_call: -; j_call: TRBJ1-2; v_call: TRBV28; clone_size: -; cdr3_aa: CASGGTRNHYGYTF; cdr3_nt: TGTGCCAGCGGGGGAACCCGAAACCACTATGGCTACACCTTC
d_call: -; j_call: TRBJ1-2; v_call: TRBV5-4; clone_size: -; cdr3_aa: CASSLARAGYGYTF; cdr3_nt: TGTGCCAGCAGCTTGGCCCGGGCGGGCTATGGCTACACCTTC
d_call: -; j_call: TRBJ2-2; v_call: TRBV12-3/TRBV12-4; clone_size: -; cdr3_aa: CASSGTRNTGELFF; cdr3_nt: TGTGCCAGTTCCGGGACACGGAACACCGGGGAGCTGTTTTTT
d_call: -; j_call: TRBJ2-1; v_call: TRBV4-1; clone_size: once; cdr3_aa: CASSHDNYRGVEFF; cdr3_nt: TGCGCCAGCAGCCATGATAACTACAGAGGGGTTGAGTTCTTC
d_call: -; j_call: TRBJ1-1; v_call: TRBV5-1; clone_size: -; cdr3_aa: CASSRMPNTEAFF; cdr3_nt: TGCGCCAGCAGCCGCATGCCAAACACTGAAGCTTTCTTT
d_call: TRBD2; j_call: TRBJ2-2; v_call: TRBV15; clone_size: -; cdr3_aa: CATSRDRGIAGITGELFF; cdr3_nt: TGTGCCACCAGCAGAGACCGAGGGATAGCGGGGATCACCGGGGAGCTGTTTTTT
d_call: TRBD2; j_call: TRBJ2-1; v_call: TRBV19; clone_size: -; cdr3_aa: CASTLDRVGASGRNSENEQFF; cdr3_nt: TGTGCCAGTACCTTGGACAGGGTGGGGGCTAGCGGGAGAAATTCGGAGAATGAGCAGTTCTTC
d_call: -; j_call: TRBJ2-4; v_call: TRBV5-4; clone_size: -; cdr3_aa: CASSLVGSKNIQYF; cdr3_nt: TGTGCCAGCAGCTTGGTTGGTTCCAAAAACATTCAGTACTTC
d_call: -; j_call: TRBJ1-3; v_call: TRBV12-3/TRBV12-4; clone_size: -; cdr3_aa: CASSLGGAGNTIYF; cdr3_nt: TGTGCCAGCAGTCTCGGGGGGGCTGGAAACACCATATATTTT
d_call: TRBD1; j_call: TRBJ2-3; v_call: TRBV5-1; clone_size: -; cdr3_aa: CASSQGTGGAYTDTQYF; cdr3_nt: TGCGCCAGCAGCCAAGGAACAGGGGGCGCATACACAGATACGCAGTATTTT
d_call: -; j_call: TRBJ2-7; v_call: TRBV3-1; clone_size: few; cdr3_aa: CASSRGGTFYEQYF; cdr3_nt: TGTGCCAGCAGCCGCGGAGGGACGTTCTACGAGCAGTACTTC
d_call: -; j_call: TRBJ2-7; v_call: TRBV13; clone_size: few; cdr3_aa: CASSLGGENYEQYF; cdr3_nt: TGTGCCAGCAGCTTAGGGGGGGAAAACTACGAGCAGTACTTC
d_call: -; j_call: TRBJ1-1; v_call: TRBV2; clone_size: -; cdr3_aa: CASREQVLNTEAFF; cdr3_nt: TGTGCCAGCAGAGAACAAGTTTTGAACACTGAAGCTTTCTTT
d_call: -; j_call: TRBJ2-2; v_call: TRBV12-3/TRBV12-4; clone_size: -; cdr3_aa: CASKKRQSANTGELFF; cdr3_nt: TGTGCCAGCAAAAAACGACAGAGTGCGAACACCGGGGAGCTGTTTTTT
d_call: -; j_call: TRBJ2-7; v_call: TRBV12-3/TRBV12-4; clone_size: once; cdr3_aa: CASSFGPSYEQYF; cdr3_nt: TGTGCCAGCAGTTTTGGCCCTAGCTACGAGCAGTACTTC
d_call: TRBD1; j_call: TRBJ2-2; v_call: TRBV20-1; clone_size: -; cdr3_aa: CSARQSGQGNTGELFF; cdr3_nt: TGCAGTGCTAGACAATCGGGACAGGGGAACACCGGGGAGCTGTTTTTT
d_call: TRBD1; j_call: TRBJ2-5; v_call: TRBV28; clone_size: -; cdr3_aa: CASSSRGSFQETQYF; cdr3_nt: TGTGCCAGCAGTTCCAGGGGGAGTTTCCAAGAGACCCAGTACTTC
d_call: -; j_call: TRBJ2-7; v_call: TRBV5-6; clone_size: few; cdr3_aa: CASSPQGGAYEQYF; cdr3_nt: TGTGCCAGCAGCCCCCAGGGGGGAGCCTACGAGCAGTACTTC
d_call: -; j_call: TRBJ1-1; v_call: TRBV6-5; clone_size: -; cdr3_aa: CASSTEYTEAFF; cdr3_nt: TGTGCCAGCAGTACAGAGTACACTGAAGCTTTCTTT
d_call: TRBD1; j_call: TRBJ2-7; v_call: TRBV28; clone_size: once; cdr3_aa: CASTGTGGSDEQYF; cdr3_nt: TGTGCCAGCACCGGGACAGGGGGCAGCGACGAGCAGTACTTC
d_call: TRBD2; j_call: TRBJ2-3; v_call: TRBV10-3; clone_size: -; cdr3_aa: CAISEIGGTDTQYF; cdr3_nt: TGTGCCATCAGTGAGATCGGGGGGACAGATACGCAGTATTTT
d_call: -; j_call: TRBJ2-5; v_call: TRBV12-3/TRBV12-4; clone_size: -; cdr3_aa: CASSPRGTYF; cdr3_nt: TGTGCCAGCAGTCCCCGGGGGACGTACTTC
d_call: TRBD1; j_call: TRBJ2-5; v_call: TRBV5-1; clone_size: -; cdr3_aa: CASMTGTQETQYF; cdr3_nt: TGCGCCAGCATGACAGGGACCCAAGAGACCCAGTACTTC
d_call: -; j_call: TRBJ2-7; v_call: TRBV11-1; clone_size: -; cdr3_aa: CASSLFGQGEQYF; cdr3_nt: TGTGCCAGCAGCTTATTCGGTCAGGGCGAGCAGTACTTC
d_call: -; j_call: TRBJ2-7; v_call: TRBV5-1; clone_size: -; cdr3_aa: CASSLGPESSYEQYF; cdr3_nt: TGCGCCAGCAGCTTGGGGCCAGAGAGCTCCTACGAGCAGTACTTC
d_call: TRBD2; j_call: TRBJ2-5; v_call: TRBV28; clone_size: -; cdr3_aa: CASSLSGLSSETQYF; cdr3_nt: TGTGCCAGCAGTTTATCGGGACTAAGTTCAGAGACCCAGTACTTC
d_call: -; j_call: TRBJ2-5; v_call: TRBV28; clone_size: -; cdr3_aa: CASSPAGQETQYF; cdr3_nt: TGTGCCAGCAGTCCAGCGGGCCAAGAGACCCAGTACTTC
d_call: -; j_call: TRBJ1-1; v_call: TRBV29-1; clone_size: -; cdr3_aa: CSVVVSDGSTEAFF; cdr3_nt: TGCAGCGTTGTAGTGTCCGACGGGAGCACTGAAGCTTTCTTT
d_call: TRBD1; j_call: TRBJ1-5; v_call: TRBV28; clone_size: -; cdr3_aa: CASSPGQGSNQPQHF; cdr3_nt: TGTGCCAGCAGCCCGGGACAGGGGTCAAATCAGCCCCAGCATTTT
d_call: -; j_call: TRBJ2-2; v_call: TRBV10-3; clone_size: -; cdr3_aa: CAITAQRNTGELFF; cdr3_nt: TGTGCCATCACAGCCCAGCGGAACACCGGGGAGCTGTTTTTT
d_call: TRBD2; j_call: TRBJ2-3; v_call: TRBV5-1; clone_size: -; cdr3_aa: CASSDGTKVVTQYF; cdr3_nt: TGCGCCAGCAGCGACGGGACTAAGGTGGTTACGCAGTATTTT
d_call: TRBD2; j_call: TRBJ2-1; v_call: TRBV19; clone_size: -; cdr3_aa: CASSILGLAGDEQFF; cdr3_nt: TGTGCCAGTAGTATTCTGGGGCTAGCGGGGGATGAGCAGTTCTTC
d_call: TRBD1; j_call: TRBJ1-5; v_call: TRBV4-1; clone_size: -; cdr3_aa: CASSQVPGQGLSNQPQHF; cdr3_nt: TGCGCCAGCAGCCAAGTTCCGGGACAGGGGTTGAGCAATCAGCCCCAGCATTTT
d_call: -; j_call: TRBJ1-1; v_call: TRBV19; clone_size: -; cdr3_aa: CASSKVLGLNTEAFF; cdr3_nt: TGTGCCAGTAGTAAGGTACTCGGTTTGAACACTGAAGCTTTCTTT
d_call: -; j_call: TRBJ1-3; v_call: TRBV28; clone_size: -; cdr3_aa: CASSTRLLPTGNTIYF; cdr3_nt: TGTGCCAGCAGCACCCGACTTCTACCCACCGGAAACACCATATATTTT
d_call: -; j_call: TRBJ2-3; v_call: TRBV20-1; clone_size: once; cdr3_aa: CSAPPGGDFTDTQYF; cdr3_nt: TGCAGTGCTCCGCCTGGCGGGGATTTCACAGATACGCAGTATTTT
d_call: -; j_call: TRBJ2-5; v_call: TRBV3-1; clone_size: -; cdr3_aa: CASSQGGSRETQYF; cdr3_nt: TGTGCCAGCAGCCAAGGAGGGAGCAGAGAGACCCAGTACTTC
d_call: -; j_call: TRBJ1-5; v_call: TRBV28; clone_size: -; cdr3_aa: CASSLDVGGNQPQHF; cdr3_nt: TGTGCCAGCAGTTTAGATGTCGGGGGTAATCAGCCCCAGCATTTT
d_call: TRBD1; j_call: TRBJ1-2; v_call: TRBV29-1; clone_size: once; cdr3_aa: CSVRQGTFEGYTF; cdr3_nt: TGCAGCGTTCGACAGGGGACTTTCGAGGGCTACACCTTC
d_call: TRBD2; j_call: TRBJ2-5; v_call: TRBV18; clone_size: -; cdr3_aa: CASSSGTSGSGQETQYF; cdr3_nt: TGTGCCAGCTCATCCGGGACTAGCGGGAGCGGGCAAGAGACCCAGTACTTC
d_call: -; j_call: TRBJ2-1; v_call: TRBV20-1; clone_size: once; cdr3_aa: CSARISGLWEQFF; cdr3_nt: TGCAGTGCTAGAATCTCTGGTTTATGGGAGCAGTTCTTC
d_call: -; j_call: TRBJ2-5; v_call: TRBV19; clone_size: -; cdr3_aa: CASSMQSASETQYF; cdr3_nt: TGTGCCAGTAGTATGCAGTCGGCTTCAGAGACCCAGTACTTC
d_call: -; j_call: TRBJ1-1; v_call: TRBV18; clone_size: -; cdr3_aa: CASSLFDSRNTEAFF; cdr3_nt: TGTGCCAGCTCACTTTTCGACAGCAGAAACACTGAAGCTTTCTTT
d_call: -; j_call: TRBJ2-7; v_call: TRBV20-1; clone_size: -; cdr3_aa: CSAVRNQGTHEQYF; cdr3_nt: TGCAGTGCCGTTCGAAACCAGGGAACCCACGAGCAGTACTTC
d_call: TRBD1; j_call: TRBJ2-5; v_call: TRBV4-1; clone_size: -; cdr3_aa: CASSRIGTGNSETQYF; cdr3_nt: TGCGCCAGCAGCCGTATCGGGACAGGGAACTCGGAGACCCAGTACTTC
d_call: TRBD2; j_call: TRBJ2-7; v_call: TRBV7-2; clone_size: -; cdr3_aa: CASSQRTSGTYEQYF; cdr3_nt: TGTGCCAGCAGCCAACGGACTAGCGGGACCTACGAGCAGTACTTC
d_call: TRBD1; j_call: TRBJ1-1; v_call: TRBV30; clone_size: -; cdr3_aa: CAGHRGSGGTEAFF; cdr3_nt: TGTGCCGGGCACAGGGGATCTGGAGGCACTGAAGCTTTCTTT
d_call: -; j_call: TRBJ2-7; v_call: TRBV10-3; clone_size: -; cdr3_aa: CAISDPYEQYF; cdr3_nt: TGTGCCATCAGTGACCCCTACGAGCAGTACTTC
d_call: -; j_call: TRBJ2-3; v_call: TRBV6-5; clone_size: -; cdr3_aa: CASSYSRGRAASTDTQYF; cdr3_nt: TGTGCCAGCAGTTACTCCAGGGGCAGGGCGGCTAGCACAGATACGCAGTATTTT
d_call: -; j_call: TRBJ1-5; v_call: TRBV6-5; clone_size: -; cdr3_aa: CASSDQGQPQHF; cdr3_nt: TGTGCCAGCAGTGATCAGGGTCAGCCCCAGCATTTT
d_call: TRBD2; j_call: TRBJ2-1; v_call: TRBV14; clone_size: once; cdr3_aa: CASSQPTGLADNEQFF; cdr3_nt: TGTGCCAGCAGCCAACCCACGGGACTAGCTGACAATGAGCAGTTCTTC
d_call: TRBD1; j_call: TRBJ2-3; v_call: TRBV4-2; clone_size: -; cdr3_aa: CASSQVAGGELGDTQYF; cdr3_nt: TGTGCCAGCAGCCAAGTAGCAGGGGGAGAACTGGGGGATACGCAGTATTTT
d_call: TRBD1; j_call: TRBJ2-5; v_call: TRBV5-6; clone_size: -; cdr3_aa: CASSLAYRGLGETQYF; cdr3_nt: TGTGCCAGCAGCTTGGCCTACAGGGGATTGGGGGAGACCCAGTACTTC